This T cell receptor (beta chain) was found in a study of PD-L1 blockade in urothelial cancer. Study information: Samples of blood were analyzed 3 weeks (second dose) and 6 weeks after treatment start.

Germline loops: CDR1 LNHDA, CDR2 SQIVND (reference sequence). Deletions cut 2 bases from V and 0 bases from J, with 7 bases between. CDR3 length: 15 residues. Repertoires were generated with immunoSEQ multiplex PCR, while TCRdb's copy carries only in-frame clones and drops some. The sample carries about 95,000 clones, 90% recorded once. Described time point: pretreatment peripheral blood. The sequencing here drew on PBMCs, taken around atezolizumab (anti-PD-L1) treatment. This TCR came from a man aged 60 to 69 with urothelial cancer. This chain joins TRBV19 and TRBJ2-2, with D perhaps matching TRBD1 (6 bases). The CDR3 nucleotides read TGTGCCAGTAGTATACGACAGGCGAACACCGGGGAGCTGTTTTTT. This sequence encodes CASSIRQANTGELFF.